The sequence of this TCR beta chain was determined in a study of human T cells and chemical hapten exposure. Study-wide findings and caveats: Sensitizing with DPC caused no change in TCRs above 1 in 1000 frequency.

V was clipped by 4 bases and J by 0 bases, with 12 bases between them. Germline lookup yields CDR1 MNHEY and CDR2 SMNVEV (reference sequence). This CDR3 contains 15 residues. Sample time point: healthy volunteer bleed at 2 weeks. Unfractionated whole blood was the source of the extracted total RNA. This clonotype showed up just a few times. Its antigen is not known. Single cDNA molecules in the library carried unique molecular identifiers attached during preparation. Per the study methods: Samples contained a median of about 96,000 TCRs, with a range of about 20,000 to 750,000. TCRdb itself ran the RACE reads through MiXCR, one entry per CDR3 protein. These V and J calls rely on TCRdb rather than the paper's analysis. The table records around 130,000 distinct CDR3 sequences, around 8.2% of them present only once.

The clonotype was recovered from a male donor in good health. Some clones in this sample may be carry-over from other donors' samples. The rearrangement uses TRBV27 and TRBJ1-1; D is ambiguous. The specimen was whole blood. The CDR3 bases are TGTGCCAGCAGTTACAGTAAGAACATGAACACTGAAGCTTTCTTT. It codes for CASSYSKNMNTEAFF.